Listed below are T cell receptor beta chains from one sample, sequenced in a study of blood T cell repertoires in COVID-19. The data were produced by immunoSEQ multiplex PCR, yet TCRdb's version contains in-frame clones alone and is incomplete. The data contain tens of thousands of clones, 70% to 90% of them seen just once; the ten biggest clones take up around 2.8%. The sample taken for sequencing was peripheral blood. These receptors were taken from a man in his forties or fifties with COVID-19, enrolled during active disease. Both conserved end residues are part of each CDR3. D genes are given only for firm matches. Only some rows state a clone size, as once, few, many or a class for expanded clones.

v_call	d_call	clone_size	j_call	cdr3_aa	cdr3_nt
TRBV18	.	.	TRBJ1-6	CASSSLAGNNSPLHF	TGTGCCAGCTCTTCCCTGGCGGGAAATAATTCACCCCTCCACTTT
TRBV7-5	.	.	TRBJ1-5	CARSYIRQGNQPQHF	TGTGCCAGAAGCTATATTAGACAGGGCAATCAGCCCCAGCATTTT
TRBV6-5	TRBD1	once	TRBJ1-6	CASSYSLTGLSSPLHF	TGTGCCAGCAGTTACTCGTTGACAGGGTTAAGTTCACCCCTCCACTTT
TRBV14	.	.	TRBJ1-6	CASSQEVALGGSPLHF	TGTGCCAGCAGCCAAGAAGTGGCCCTCGGGGGTTCACCCCTCCACTTT
TRBV7-9	TRBD1	.	TRBJ2-2	CASSWGTGGTGELFF	TGTGCCAGCAGCTGGGGGACAGGGGGCACCGGGGAGCTGTTTTTT
TRBV4-2	TRBD1	once	TRBJ1-1	CASQQGDTEAFF	TGTGCCAGCCAACAGGGGGACACTGAAGCTTTCTTT
TRBV15	.	.	TRBJ1-5	CATIHSRTRDYSNQPQHF	TGTGCCACCATCCACTCACGGACCCGGGATTATAGCAATCAGCCCCAGCATTTT
TRBV27	TRBD1	.	TRBJ1-5	CASSLVYRGPNQPQHF	TGTGCCAGCAGTTTAGTTTACAGGGGACCCAATCAGCCCCAGCATTTT
TRBV5-4	TRBD2	.	TRBJ2-2	CASTPSGTPTGELFF	TGTGCCAGCACCCCCAGCGGGACTCCCACCGGGGAGCTGTTTTTT
TRBV15	TRBD1	.	TRBJ1-2	CATSRDLGGQGHGYTF	TGTGCCACCAGCAGAGATCTTGGCGGACAGGGGCATGGCTACACCTTC
TRBV5-3	TRBD1	.	TRBJ1-6	CARSPKGGQRDSSPLHF	TGTGCCAGAAGCCCTAAAGGGGGACAGAGGGATAGTTCACCCCTCCACTTT
TRBV30	.	.	TRBJ1-6	CAWTRAVSSPLHF	TGTGCCTGGACGCGGGCGGTTAGTTCACCCCTCCACTTT
TRBV2	TRBD1	.	TRBJ1-5	CASSEWTGRGEQPQHF	TGTGCCAGCAGTGAATGGACAGGGCGTGGGGAACAGCCCCAGCATTTT
TRBV7-3	TRBD2	.	TRBJ2-3	CASSPSGGTDTQYF	TGTGCCAGCAGCCCCAGCGGGGGTACAGATACGCAGTATTTT
TRBV30	.	.	TRBJ1-1	CALQGKMNTEAFF	TGTGCCCTCCAGGGGAAGATGAACACTGAAGCTTTCTTT
TRBV29-1	TRBD1	.	TRBJ2-1	CSVAQGVIVNEQFF	TGCAGCGTAGCACAGGGGGTGATCGTCAATGAGCAGTTCTTC
TRBV15	.	.	TRBJ1-4	CATSRDLTGSEKLFF	TGTGCCACCAGCAGAGATCTCACAGGGAGTGAAAAACTGTTTTTT
TRBV4-2	TRBD2	.	TRBJ2-3	CASSQDISGGIGRQYF	TGTGCCAGCAGCCAAGATATTAGCGGGGGTATAGGGAGGCAGTATTTT
TRBV14	.	.	TRBJ2-7	CASSQDLRNSYEQYF	TGTGCCAGCAGCCAAGACCTCAGGAACTCCTACGAGCAGTACTTC
TRBV7-3	TRBD1	.	TRBJ2-5	CASSLPGQAGETQYF	TGTGCCAGCAGCTTACCGGGACAGGCCGGAGAGACCCAGTACTTC
TRBV28	.	.	TRBJ1-2	CASSTRTEIAYGYTF	TGTGCCAGCAGTACCCGGACAGAAATTGCTTATGGCTACACCTTC
TRBV7-2	.	.	TRBJ1-1	CASSSRGPLSTEAFF	TGTGCCAGCAGCTCCCGAGGGCCGCTGAGCACTGAAGCTTTCTTT
TRBV3-1/TRBV3-2	.	.	TRBJ1-1	CASSQVMGGTEAFF	TGTGCCAGCAGCCAGGTGATGGGGGGCACTGAAGCTTTCTTT
TRBV7-2	.	few	TRBJ2-7	CASSRGSYEQYF	TGTGCCAGCAGCCGGGGCTCCTACGAGCAGTACTTC
TRBV15	.	.	TRBJ1-5	CATSRAFGGTSNQPQHF	TGTGCCACCAGCAGGGCTTTTGGGGGGACGAGCAATCAGCCCCAGCATTTT
TRBV7-9	TRBD1	.	TRBJ2-5	CASSPGTGTETQYF	TGTGCCAGCAGCCCCGGGACAGGGACGGAGACCCAGTACTTC
TRBV5-6	.	.	TRBJ2-7	CASTLWDGLQHYEQYF	TGTGCCAGCACTTTGTGGGATGGACTCCAGCACTACGAGCAGTACTTC
TRBV6-5	.	.	TRBJ1-4	CASSTRRGGLFF	TGTGCCAGCAGTACCCGTCGGGGGGGACTGTTTTTT
TRBV24-1	.	.	TRBJ2-3	CATSRGGSDTQYF	TGTGCCACCAGTAGGGGGGGATCCGATACGCAGTATTTT
TRBV2	.	.	TRBJ2-6	CASSTSGSGANVLTF	TGTGCCAGCAGTACCTCAGGCTCTGGGGCCAACGTCCTGACTTTC
TRBV4-3	.	.	TRBJ1-2	CASSQETRQSIYGYTF	TGCGCCAGCAGCCAAGAAACGAGACAGTCAATATATGGCTACACCTTC
TRBV19	.	.	TRBJ1-4	CASSMTAGEKLFF	TGTGCCAGTAGTATGACAGCTGGGGAAAAACTGTTTTTT
TRBV7-9	TRBD2	.	TRBJ2-7	CASSLVPAGSLGRPQYF	TGTGCCAGCAGCTTAGTCCCAGCGGGGAGCCTTGGGCGTCCGCAGTACTTC
TRBV5-4	TRBD2	.	TRBJ2-3	CASSLAGGDTQYF	TGTGCCAGCAGCTTAGCGGGGGGAGATACGCAGTATTTT
TRBV7-9	.	.	TRBJ2-6	CASSLSLSGANVLTF	TGTGCCAGCAGCTTAAGCCTCTCTGGGGCCAACGTCCTGACTTTC
TRBV15	TRBD1	.	TRBJ2-5	CATRRDRGRETQYF	TGTGCCACCAGGAGGGACAGGGGGAGGGAGACCCAGTACTTC
TRBV4-2	.	.	TRBJ1-5	CASSQESPGEDQPQHF	TGTGCCAGCAGCCAAGAATCTCCGGGGGAGGATCAGCCCCAGCATTTT
TRBV5-1	TRBD2	.	TRBJ2-1	CASSFMPSGGLNEQFF	TGCGCCAGCAGCTTCATGCCTAGCGGGGGATTGAATGAGCAGTTCTTC
TRBV27	.	.	TRBJ1-5	CASTPGFSSNQPQHF	TGTGCCAGCACTCCAGGGTTCTCTAGCAATCAGCCCCAGCATTTT
TRBV9	TRBD1	once	TRBJ2-2	CASNKPGQAFGELFF	TGTGCCAGCAACAAGCCGGGACAGGCATTCGGGGAGCTGTTTTTT
TRBV2	TRBD2	once	TRBJ2-1	CASRRTSGGYNEQFF	TGTGCCAGCAGGAGGACTAGCGGGGGGTACAATGAGCAGTTCTTC
TRBV4-1	TRBD2	.	TRBJ2-5	CASSYQRGETQYF	TGCGCCAGCAGCTACCAGCGGGGAGAGACCCAGTACTTC
TRBV9	TRBD1	.	TRBJ1-4	CASSMGQGANEKLFF	TGTGCCAGCAGCATGGGACAGGGAGCTAATGAAAAACTGTTTTTT